This paragraph reports one T cell receptor beta chain. The data originate from a study of blood T cell repertoires in COVID-19. In the study overall: PBMCs, B-cell-depleted T cells, or T cells provided the cDNA or gDNA that made up the material.

In the authors' methods: Amplification of reference gene primers was used by the study to estimate nucleated cell counts. The protocol was immunoSEQ multiplex PCR, while the TCRdb copy is restricted to in-frame clones and leaves out a portion. D and trimming were read from the DNA, whereas the V and J calls and clone size are those reported in that table. Among around 700,000 clones, 90% were seen once, and the ten largest hold roughly 0.25%. V was cut by 1 base and J by 0 bases, with 10 bases left in between. This CDR3 has 15 residues. Per the germline V gene, CDR1 is SGHTS and CDR2 is YDEGEE. V is TRBV5-8 and J is TRBJ1-1; possible D gene TRBD1, 5 bases. This sequence originates from a woman under 30 with acute or convalescent COVID-19. Sequencing used peripheral blood. CDR3 bases: TGTGCCAGCAGCTTGTATAGGGGCCTGAACACTGAAGCTTTCTTT. It yields the protein CASSLYRGLNTEAFF.